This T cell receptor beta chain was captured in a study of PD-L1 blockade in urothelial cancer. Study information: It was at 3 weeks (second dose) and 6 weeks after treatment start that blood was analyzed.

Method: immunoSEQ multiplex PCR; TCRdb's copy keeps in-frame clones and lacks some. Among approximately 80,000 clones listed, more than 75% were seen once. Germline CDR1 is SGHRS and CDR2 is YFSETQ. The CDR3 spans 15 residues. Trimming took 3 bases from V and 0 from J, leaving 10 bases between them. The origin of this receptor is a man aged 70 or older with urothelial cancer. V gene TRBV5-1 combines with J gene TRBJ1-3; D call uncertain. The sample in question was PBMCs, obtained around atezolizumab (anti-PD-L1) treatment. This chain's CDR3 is CASSSLGDSGNTIYF. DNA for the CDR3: TGCGCCAGCAGCTCCCTGGGAGACTCTGGAAACACCATATATTTT.